The rows below give T cell receptor beta chains drawn from one sample of a study of blood T cell repertoires in COVID-19. Sequenced by immunoSEQ multiplex PCR; TCRdb stores in-frame clones only, minus some. The profile covers 95,000 to 110,000 clones, with over 80% appearing a single time and around 1.3% taken by the ten largest. Sequencing was carried out using peripheral blood. The receptors stem from a woman aged 25 to 39 with acute or convalescent COVID-19. CDR3s include the opening cysteine and the closing phenylalanine or tryptophan. The D gene is left open where the match is weak. Clone size is shown for a subset of rows, as once, few, many or a class of expanded clone.

abundance	v_gene	d_gene	j_gene	CDR3nt	CDR3aa
.	TRBV11-2	.	TRBJ2-7	TGTGCCAGCAGCTTTGTCGCGGGAATAGAGTACGAGCAGTACTTC	CASSFVAGIEYEQYF
.	TRBV9	.	TRBJ1-2	TGTGCCAGCAGCGTAGGAAACAGGCAAGACTATGGCTACACCTTC	CASSVGNRQDYGYTF
.	TRBV5-1	.	TRBJ1-1	TGCGCCAGCAGCTTGGCCGGCAGGGCGACCATGAACACTGAAGCTTTCTTT	CASSLAGRATMNTEAFF
.	TRBV5-6	TRBD1	TRBJ1-5	TGTGCCAGCAGCCCAGGGGGTTTCAATCAGCCCCAGCATTTT	CASSPGGFNQPQHF
.	TRBV6-1	.	TRBJ1-4	TGTGCCAGCAGTGAATCGACACTCGACGGTGAAAAACTGTTTTTT	CASSESTLDGEKLFF
.	TRBV27	.	TRBJ1-2	TGTGCCAGCAGTTTGACAGCCAACTATGGCTACACCTTC	CASSLTANYGYTF
once	TRBV7-6	.	TRBJ2-7	TGTGCCAGCAGTAGAATGGGTACGGGACACAACTCCTACGAGCAGTACTTC	CASSRMGTGHNSYEQYF
.	TRBV27	.	TRBJ1-5	TGTGCCAGCAGTCCCTCCGAGACAGCCAGTTTGCCCCAGCATTTT	CASSPSETASLPQHF
.	TRBV6-5	TRBD1	TRBJ1-5	TGTGGAACGGGACAGGGGTATCAGCCCCAGCATTTT	CGTGQGYQPQHF
.	TRBV30	TRBD2	TRBJ2-3	TGTGCCTGGAGTGTACGGGGGGGGAATACGCAGTATTTT	CAWSVRGGNTQYF
.	TRBV19	.	TRBJ2-5	TGTGCCAGTAGTAACGGAGGCAGCCAAGAGACCCAGTACTTC	CASSNGGSQETQYF
once	TRBV25-1	TRBD1	TRBJ1-3	TGTGCCAGCAGTACCAGGGGGGTCGGAAACACCATATATTTT	CASSTRGVGNTIYF
.	TRBV9	.	TRBJ1-6	TGTGCCAGCAGCGTAGCATTTGGGGCGGCACCCCTCCACTTT	CASSVAFGAAPLHF
.	TRBV10-2	TRBD1	TRBJ2-7	TGCGCCAGCAGCGTTACAGGGGGCCCCGAGCAGTACTTC	CASSVTGGPEQYF
.	TRBV11-2	TRBD1	TRBJ1-2	TGTGCCAGCAGCTTAGTTCGAGGGGGCGCTTATGGCTACACCTTC	CASSLVRGGAYGYTF
.	TRBV7-6	.	TRBJ2-7	TGTGCCAGCAGCTTAGGAGGGGGAGATCAGTACGAGCAGTACTTC	CASSLGGGDQYEQYF